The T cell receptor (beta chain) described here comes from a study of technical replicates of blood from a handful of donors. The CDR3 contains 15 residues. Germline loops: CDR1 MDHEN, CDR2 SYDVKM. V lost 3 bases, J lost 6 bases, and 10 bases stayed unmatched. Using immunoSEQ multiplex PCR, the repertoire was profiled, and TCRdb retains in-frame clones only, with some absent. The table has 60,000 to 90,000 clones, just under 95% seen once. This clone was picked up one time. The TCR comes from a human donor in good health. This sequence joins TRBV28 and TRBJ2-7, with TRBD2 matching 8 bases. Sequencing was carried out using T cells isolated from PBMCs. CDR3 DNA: TGTGCCAGCAGTTTCGTCACTAGCGGAGCTCCCGAGCAGTACTTC. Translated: CASSFVTSGAPEQYF.